Shown below are 8 T cell receptor beta chains from a single sample sequenced in a study of blood T cell repertoires in COVID-19. TCRdb keeps only in-frame clones here, not all; method: immunoSEQ multiplex PCR. The data contain approximately 180,000 clones, 76% of them seen just once; the ten biggest clones take up around 17%. Sequenced: PBMCs or T cells enriched from blood (not recorded which). The receptors were sampled from a woman aged 45-59 years with acute COVID-19.

The rearrangement uses TRBV18 and TRBJ2-5; D may be TRBD1 (6 bases). V dropped 3 bases and J dropped 5 bases, with 16 bases sitting between them. The CDR3 contains 15 residues. Germline CDR1 is KGHSH and CDR2 is LQKENI. The CDR3 DNA reads as TGTGCCAGCTCACCTCCGGACAGTCCAAGGGAGACCCAGTACTTC. Protein sequence: CASSPPDSPRETQYF.

The V gene is TRBV6-5, the J gene TRBJ1-2, with D uncertain. Germline lookup yields CDR1 MNHEY and CDR2 SVGAGI. The CDR3 runs 15 residues. V was shortened by 2 bases and J by 1 base, with 11 bases between the two germline ends. CDR3 nucleotides: TGTGCCAGCAGTTACGTCCAGAAAAGTAACTATGGCTACACCTTC. Its protein product is CASSYVQKSNYGYTF.

The V and J genes are TRBV6-5 and TRBJ2-1, with 9 nucleotides matching TRBD2. The CDR3 loop spans 14 amino acids. CDR1 and CDR2 from the germline V gene are MNHEY and SVGAGI. J gave up 4 bases and V 6 bases, and 4 bases lay outside the gene matches. CDR3 coding DNA: TGTGCCAGCAGAAGCGGGGGGACTTACAATGAGCAGTTCTTC. It yields the protein CASRSGGTYNEQFF.

The chain joins TRBV24-1 to TRBJ2-5; 8 nucleotides line up with TRBD1. The CDR3 runs to 16 residues. Unmatched junction bases numbered 6, after V lost 4 bases and J lost 0 bases. Per the germline V gene, CDR1 is KGHDR and CDR2 is SFDVKD. CDR3 DNA: TGTGCCACCAGTGAATCGGGACAGGTCGACCAAGAGACCCAGTACTTC. Amino acids: CATSESGQVDQETQYF.

J is TRBJ2-5 and V is TRBV11-2; 8 bases are a match to TRBD2. J gave up 5 bases and V 0 bases, and 5 bases lay outside the gene matches. Germline CDR1 is SGHAT and CDR2 is FQNNGV. The CDR3 extends over 15 amino acids. The CDR3 DNA sequence: TGTGCCAGCAGCTTAGACGGGGGGGACGGGGAGACCCAGTACTTC. Protein sequence: CASSLDGGDGETQYF.

The chain carries TRBV7-3 and TRBJ1-1; D may be TRBD1 (5 bases). The CDR3 covers 13 residues. The germline gives CDR1 SGHTA, CDR2 FQGTGA. Trimming took 7 bases from V and 5 from J, leaving 14 bases between them. CDR3: CASTKQEGTEAFF. The CDR3 region has the DNA TGTGCCAGCACGAAACAGGAGGGGACTGAAGCTTTCTTT.

The rearrangement links TRBV6-2 or TRBV6-3 to TRBJ1-1; maybe TRBD1 (5 bases). The germline CDR1 and CDR2 sequences are MNHEY and SVGEGT. V dropped 5 bases and J dropped 5 bases, with 12 bases sitting between them. The CDR3 is 13 residues long. CDR3 DNA: TGTGCCAGCAGTAAGGCTCGGGGGACTGAAGCTTTCTTT. Translation gives CASSKARGTEAFF.

The chain joins TRBV6-5 to TRBJ1-6; D is perhaps TRBD1 (5 bases). Per germline, CDR1 MNHEY and CDR2 SVGAGI. Trimming pared 6 bases from V and 7 bases from J, leaving 10 bases between. The CDR3 covers 13 residues. For the CDR3, the DNA is TGTGCCAGCAGAACGACAGCCAATTCACCCCTCCACTTT. Amino acids: CASRTTANSPLHF.